This T cell receptor beta chain originates from a study of blood T cell repertoires in COVID-19. On the study more broadly: The origin of the acute and convalescent COVID-19 samples was the United States, Italy and Spain. In each case, the material was cDNA or gDNA derived from T cells, B-cell-depleted T cells, or PBMCs.

The CDR3 extends over 15 amino acids. J lost 8 bases, V lost 5 bases, and 12 bases had no gene match. Germline lookup yields CDR1 SGHTA and CDR2 FQGNSA. This table comes from immunoSEQ multiplex PCR, and its TCRdb copy is limited to in-frame clones, with some not included. The top ten clones hold roughly 7.1% of a sample with about 120,000 clones, about 80% of them seen once. This clone appeared a few times. Sequencing was done on a sample of peripheral blood. The chain is built from TRBV7-2 and TRBJ2-1, with 7 bases aligning to TRBD2. The receptor was derived from a man between 65 and 80 years old with active or convalescent COVID-19. The CDR3 loop is CASSTRLAIGDEQFF. The CDR3, as DNA: TGTGCCAGCAGCACCAGACTAGCAATTGGCGATGAGCAGTTCTTC.